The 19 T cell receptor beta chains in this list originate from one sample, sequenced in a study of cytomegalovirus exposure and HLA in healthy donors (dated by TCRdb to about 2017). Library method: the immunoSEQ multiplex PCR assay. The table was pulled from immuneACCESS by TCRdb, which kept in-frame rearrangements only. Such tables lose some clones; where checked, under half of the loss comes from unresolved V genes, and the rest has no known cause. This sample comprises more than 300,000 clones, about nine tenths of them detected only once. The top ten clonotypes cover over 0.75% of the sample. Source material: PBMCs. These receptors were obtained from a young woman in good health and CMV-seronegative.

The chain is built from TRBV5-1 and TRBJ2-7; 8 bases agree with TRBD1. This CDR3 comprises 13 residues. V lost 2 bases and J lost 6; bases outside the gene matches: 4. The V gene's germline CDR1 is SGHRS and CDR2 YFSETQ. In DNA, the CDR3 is TGCGCCAGCAGCTTAGGACAGGGCACCGAGCAGTACTTC. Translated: CASSLGQGTEQYF.

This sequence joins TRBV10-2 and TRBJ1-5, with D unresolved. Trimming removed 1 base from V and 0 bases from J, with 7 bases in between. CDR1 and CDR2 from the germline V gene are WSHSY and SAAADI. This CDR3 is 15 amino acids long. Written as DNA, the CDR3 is TGCGCCAGCAGTGAGTATCTATATAGCAATCAGCCCCAGCATTTT. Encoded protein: CASSEYLYSNQPQHF.

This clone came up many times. As DNA, the CDR3 is TGCGCCAGCACCAAGTTAGGAGTGAACACTGAAGCTTTCTTT. It is translated as CASTKLGVNTEAFF. The chain has TRBV5-1 and TRBJ1-1; D ambiguous. This CDR3 is 14 amino acids long. Trimming stripped 6 bases from V and 0 bases from J, with 12 bases between. Germline values: CDR1 SGHRS, CDR2 YFSETQ. Together with reference TRBV5-1 and TRBJ1-1, the CDR3 gives the full variable domain: KAGVTQTPRYLIKTRGQQVTLSCSPISGHRSVSWYQQTPGQGLQFLFEYFSETQRNKGNFPGRFSGRQFSNSRSEMNVSTLELGDSALYLCASTKLGVNTEAFFGQGTRLTVV.

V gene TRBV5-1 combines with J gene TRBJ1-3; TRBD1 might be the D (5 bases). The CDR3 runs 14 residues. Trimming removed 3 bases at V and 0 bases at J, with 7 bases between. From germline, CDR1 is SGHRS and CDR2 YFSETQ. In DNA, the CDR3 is TGCGCCAGCAGCTCGACAGCCTCTGGAAACACCATATATTTT. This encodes CASSSTASGNTIYF.

CDR3 loop: CASSLDRGPQETQYF. The CDR3 region has the DNA TGTGCCAGCAGTTTGGACAGGGGGCCCCAAGAGACCCAGTACTTC. This chain connects TRBV2 to TRBJ2-5; 11 bases map to TRBD1. After removal of 5 bases from V and 1 base from J, the junction contained 3 bases not matched to a gene. This CDR3 region has 15 residues. Per the germline V gene, CDR1 is SNHLY and CDR2 is FYNNEI.

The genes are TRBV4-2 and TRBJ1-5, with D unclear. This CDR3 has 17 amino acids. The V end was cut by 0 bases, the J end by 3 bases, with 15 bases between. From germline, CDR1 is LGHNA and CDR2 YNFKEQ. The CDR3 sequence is CASSQDDVRVLNQPQHF. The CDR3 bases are TGTGCCAGCAGCCAAGATGACGTGCGGGTTCTCAATCAGCCCCAGCATTTT.

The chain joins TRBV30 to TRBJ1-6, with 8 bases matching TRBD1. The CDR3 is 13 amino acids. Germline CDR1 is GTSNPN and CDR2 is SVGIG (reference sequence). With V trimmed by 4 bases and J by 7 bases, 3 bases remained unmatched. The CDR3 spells CAWTGQANSPLHF. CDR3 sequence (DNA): TGTGCCTGGACGGGACAGGCCAATTCACCCCTCCACTTT.

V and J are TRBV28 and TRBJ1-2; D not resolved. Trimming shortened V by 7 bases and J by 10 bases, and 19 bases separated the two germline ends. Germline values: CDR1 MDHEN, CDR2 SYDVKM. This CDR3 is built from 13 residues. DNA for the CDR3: TGTGCCAGCAAGAACACTGCGGCAGCTCTCTACACCTTC. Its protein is CASKNTAAALYTF.

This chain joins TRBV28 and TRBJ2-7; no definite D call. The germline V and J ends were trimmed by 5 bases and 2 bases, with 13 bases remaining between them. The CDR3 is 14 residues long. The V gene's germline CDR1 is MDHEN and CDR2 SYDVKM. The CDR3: CASSPDTHAYEQYF. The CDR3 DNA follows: TGTGCCAGCAGTCCTGACACTCACGCCTACGAGCAGTACTTC.

The CDR3 reads CASSLWTGMDGELFF. In DNA form, the CDR3 reads TGCGCCAGCAGCTTGTGGACAGGGATGGACGGGGAGCTGTTTTTT. The chain combines TRBV5-1 with TRBJ2-2; 8 nucleotides align to TRBD1. Trimming took 1 base from V and 7 from J; bases not matched to a gene: 6. Germline loops: CDR1 SGHRS, CDR2 YFSETQ. The CDR3 has 15 residues.

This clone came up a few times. The CDR3 is CASSPGIWGTGGYTF. Written as DNA, the CDR3 is TGTGCCAGCAGCCCCGGGATTTGGGGTACCGGCGGCTACACCTTC. The V and J genes are TRBV5-6 and TRBJ1-2, with D unclear. Germline V gene data show CDR1 as SGHDT and CDR2 as YYEEEE. The CDR3 has 15 residues. Trimming left V 4 bases short and J 8 bases short, with 21 bases between.

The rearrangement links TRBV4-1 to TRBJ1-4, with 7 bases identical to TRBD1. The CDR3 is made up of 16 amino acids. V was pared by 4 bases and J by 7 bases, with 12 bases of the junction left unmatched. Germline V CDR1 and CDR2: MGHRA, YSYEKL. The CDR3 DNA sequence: TGCGCCAGCAGCCCGCTACAGGGGAAGTTAGGTGAAAAACTGTTTTTT. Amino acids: CASSPLQGKLGEKLFF.

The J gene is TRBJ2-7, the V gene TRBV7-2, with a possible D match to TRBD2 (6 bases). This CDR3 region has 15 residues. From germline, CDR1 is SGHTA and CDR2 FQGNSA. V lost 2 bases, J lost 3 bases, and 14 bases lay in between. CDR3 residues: CASSLTLLASYEQYF. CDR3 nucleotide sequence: TGTGCCAGCAGCTTAACGCTTCTAGCGAGCTACGAGCAGTACTTC.

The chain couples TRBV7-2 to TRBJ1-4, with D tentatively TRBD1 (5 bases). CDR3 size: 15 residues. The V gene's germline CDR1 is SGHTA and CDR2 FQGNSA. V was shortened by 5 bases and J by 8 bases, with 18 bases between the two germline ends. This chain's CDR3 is CASSLRVGGEEKLFF. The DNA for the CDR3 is TGTGCCAGCAGCCTCAGAGTTGGGGGGGAGGAAAAACTGTTTTTT.

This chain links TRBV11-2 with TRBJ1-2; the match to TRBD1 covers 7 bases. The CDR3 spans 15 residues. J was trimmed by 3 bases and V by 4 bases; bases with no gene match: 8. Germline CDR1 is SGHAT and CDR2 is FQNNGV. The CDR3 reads CASSSYRGSDYGYTF. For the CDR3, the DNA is TGTGCCAGCAGCTCGTACAGGGGAAGCGACTATGGCTACACCTTC.

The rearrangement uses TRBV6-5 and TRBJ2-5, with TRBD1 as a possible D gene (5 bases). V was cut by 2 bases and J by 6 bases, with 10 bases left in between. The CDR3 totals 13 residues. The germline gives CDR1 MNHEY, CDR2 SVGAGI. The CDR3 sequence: CASSYEGDQTQYF. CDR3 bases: TGTGCCAGCAGTTACGAAGGGGATCAGACCCAGTACTTC.

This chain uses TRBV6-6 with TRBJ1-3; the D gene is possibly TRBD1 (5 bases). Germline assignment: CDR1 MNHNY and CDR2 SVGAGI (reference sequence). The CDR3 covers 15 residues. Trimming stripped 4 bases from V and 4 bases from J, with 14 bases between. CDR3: CASSSSAGRGNTIYF. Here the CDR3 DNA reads TGTGCCAGCAGTTCCTCCGCGGGGCGCGGAAACACCATATATTTT.

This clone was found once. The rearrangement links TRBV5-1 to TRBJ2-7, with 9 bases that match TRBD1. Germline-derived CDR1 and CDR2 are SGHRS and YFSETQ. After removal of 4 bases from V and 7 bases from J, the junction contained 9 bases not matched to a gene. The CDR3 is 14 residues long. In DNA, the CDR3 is TGCGCCAGCAGCCCGGGACAGGGTACGAGGGAGCAGTACTTC. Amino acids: CASSPGQGTREQYF.

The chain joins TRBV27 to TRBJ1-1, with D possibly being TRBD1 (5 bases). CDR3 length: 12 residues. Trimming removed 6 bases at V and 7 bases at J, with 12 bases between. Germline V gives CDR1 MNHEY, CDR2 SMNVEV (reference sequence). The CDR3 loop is CASRSNRLEAFF. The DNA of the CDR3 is TGTGCCAGCAGAAGTAACAGGCTTGAAGCTTTCTTT.